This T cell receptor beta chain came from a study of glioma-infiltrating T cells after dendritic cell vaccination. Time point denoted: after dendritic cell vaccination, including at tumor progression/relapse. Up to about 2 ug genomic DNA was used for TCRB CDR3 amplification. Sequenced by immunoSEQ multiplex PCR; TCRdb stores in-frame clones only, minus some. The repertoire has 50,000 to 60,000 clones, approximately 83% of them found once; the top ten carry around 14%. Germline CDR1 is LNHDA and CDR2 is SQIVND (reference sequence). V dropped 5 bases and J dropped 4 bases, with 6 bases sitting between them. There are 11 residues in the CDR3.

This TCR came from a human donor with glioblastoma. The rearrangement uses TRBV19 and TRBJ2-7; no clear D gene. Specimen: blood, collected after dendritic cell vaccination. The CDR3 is CASSSGYEQYF. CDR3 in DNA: TGTGCCAGTAGTTCGGGTTACGAGCAGTACTTC.